This T cell receptor beta chain was captured in a study of CD8 T cells in Susac syndrome. With 6 bases clipped from V and 7 bases from J, the junction kept 10 bases outside the gene matches. CDR3 length: 14 residues. Roughly 0.45 to 1 ug RNA was reverse transcribed with random hexamers. Via MiXCR, TCRdb re-called the immunoSEQ multiplex PCR reads, giving one row per CDR3 protein. The sample has roughly 200,000 distinct CDR3 sequences; just under 95% are singletons. Input material: CD4+ T cells from PBMCs. The chain is built from TRBV12-3 or TRBV12-4 and TRBJ1-2, with 8 bases lining up with TRBD1. The clonotype was recovered from a human donor with Susac syndrome. The CDR3 nucleotides are TGTGCCAGCAGCCCCCGAGACAGGGGCGGTGGCTACACCTTC. This gives the protein CASSPRDRGGGYTF.